This T cell receptor beta chain was obtained from a study of T cell responses to AZD1222 COVID-19 vaccine. Study details: Pooled samples include second doses given at about 4 or 12 weeks. Study results and limitations: Samples come after the peak T cell response, not at day 14. Receipt of two AZD1222 doses was followed by a rise in Spike-specific TCR breadth and depth.

Losses at the gene ends were 4 bases for V and 9 bases for J; bases not matched to a gene: 14. The CDR3 extends over 15 amino acids. The germline V gene has CDR1 SGDLS and CDR2 YYNGEE. Data came from immunoSEQ multiplex PCR; TCRdb stores just in-frame clones and leaves some out. The sample lists 150,000 to 200,000 clones, about 90% occurring once. As to this clone: Antigen specificity is unknown.

J is TRBJ2-7 and V is TRBV9; 9 bases align to TRBD1. This clonotype was sampled from an adult in good health. The sample in question was peripheral blood, obtained on day 0 of AZD1222 vaccination. CDR3 amino acids: CASSPRDRDLSGQYF. CDR3 bases: TGTGCCAGCAGCCCCCGGGACAGGGACCTAAGTGGGCAGTACTTC.